Following are 17 T cell receptor beta chains from one sample sequenced in a study of blood T cell repertoires in COVID-19. Here immunoSEQ multiplex PCR was the method, and the copy in TCRdb shows in-frame clones only, minus some. The sample yields approximately 170,000 clones, roughly 87% seen once. Sequencing input: peripheral blood. These receptors originate from a man between 18 and 29 years old who had recovered from COVID-19.

The CDR3 here is CASLLRDQDTQYF. In nucleotides, the CDR3 is TGTGCCAGCCTCTTGCGGGATCAAGATACGCAGTATTTT. The genes are TRBV6-5 and TRBJ2-3; a possible D gene is TRBD2 (6 bases). Trimming cost V 8 bases and J 5 bases, with 14 bases left between them. Germline assignment: CDR1 MNHEY and CDR2 SVGAGI. The CDR3 spans 13 residues.

The chain has TRBV27 and TRBJ2-7; 11 nucleotides line up with TRBD2. V was pared by 6 bases and J by 2 bases, with 6 bases of the junction left unmatched. CDR1 is MNHEY and CDR2 is SMNVEV in the germline V gene (reference sequence). This CDR3 contains 15 residues. CDR3 bases: TGTGCCAGCAGCTCTAGCGGGAGGCCCCCCTACGAGCAGTACTTC. It is translated as CASSSSGRPPYEQYF.

The chain joins TRBV9 to TRBJ2-7, with 9 bases matching TRBD2. Trimming took 0 bases from V and 0 from J; bases not matched to a gene: 4. The CDR3 covers 16 residues. Germline assignment: CDR1 SGDLS and CDR2 YYNGEE. The CDR3 protein is CASSVGLAESSYEQYF. The CDR3 DNA reads as TGTGCCAGCAGCGTAGGACTAGCGGAGAGCTCCTACGAGCAGTACTTC.

V gene TRBV5-1 combines with J gene TRBJ2-1; 9 bases align to TRBD2. This CDR3 has 16 amino acids. Germline CDR1 SGHRS, CDR2 YFSETQ. Losses at the gene ends were 0 bases for V and 7 bases for J; bases not matched to a gene: 8. CDR3 sequence: CASSLAQAGGGNEQFF. CDR3 sequence (DNA): TGCGCCAGCAGCTTGGCCCAAGCGGGAGGTGGGAATGAGCAGTTCTTC.

The chain couples TRBV15 to TRBJ2-1, with TRBD2 identical over 11 bases. V was pared by 8 bases and J by 9 bases, with 9 bases of the junction left unmatched. The CDR3 sequence is 14 residues long. Germline assignment: CDR1 LNHNV and CDR2 YYDKDF (reference sequence). CDR3 in DNA: TGTGCCACCTCCGTAGCGGGAGGGCCGCTTGAGCAGTTCTTC. Translated: CATSVAGGPLEQFF.

This clone has a handful of counts. V and J are TRBV2 and TRBJ1-4, with 8 bases aligning to TRBD1. The trim removed 6 bases at V and 7 bases at J, leaving 7 bases unmatched. The germline gives CDR1 SNHLY, CDR2 FYNNEI. The CDR3 is 14 amino acids. CDR3 sequence reads: CASRDRTGSEKLFF. CDR3 bases: TGTGCCAGCAGGGACAGGACAGGGAGTGAAAAACTGTTTTTT.

The CDR3, as DNA: TGTGCCAGTAGTACCCCCCGCAGGGATGGCAATCAGCCCCAGCATTTT. Protein product: CASSTPRRDGNQPQHF. The chain uses TRBV19 and TRBJ1-5; tentatively, D is TRBD1 (5 bases). This CDR3 has 16 amino acids. Germline values: CDR1 LNHDA, CDR2 SQIVND (reference sequence). Trimming pared 4 bases from V and 2 bases from J, leaving 15 bases between.

This chain connects TRBV9 to TRBJ2-5, with D possibly matching TRBD2 (6 bases). This CDR3 region has 15 residues. CDR1 and CDR2 (germline): SGDLS, YYNGEE. Trimming took off 4 bases at V and 5 bases at J, with 18 bases between the two ends. The CDR3 loop is CASSLSTRFEETQYF. The CDR3, as DNA: TGTGCCAGCAGCTTATCGACTAGATTCGAGGAGACCCAGTACTTC. The full variable domain, with the rest looked up from reference TRBV9 and TRBJ2-5, is DSGVTQTPKHLITATGQRVTLRCSPRSGDLSVYWYQQSLDQGLQFLIQYYNGEERAKGNILERFSAQQFPDLHSELNLSSLELGDSALYFCASSLSTRFEETQYFGPGTRLLVL.

CDR3 sequence: CASSYSSTANTEAFF. DNA for the CDR3: TGTGCCAGCAGTTACTCATCGACAGCAAACACTGAAGCTTTCTTT. This chain links TRBV6-5 with TRBJ1-1; weak D call: TRBD1 (5 bases). Germline lookup yields CDR1 MNHEY and CDR2 SVGAGI. V dropped 0 bases and J dropped 2 bases, with 10 bases sitting between them. This CDR3 comprises 15 residues.

This chain links TRBV6-5 with TRBJ2-3; D may be TRBD2 (6 bases). The CDR3 covers 14 residues. V dropped 6 bases and J dropped 1 base, with 11 bases sitting between them. Germline lookup yields CDR1 MNHEY and CDR2 SVGAGI. CDR3 sequence: CASRGGRRTDTQYF. The CDR3 DNA is TGTGCCAGCAGAGGAGGGAGACGCACAGATACGCAGTATTTT.

The rearrangement links TRBV4-1 to TRBJ2-7, with D tentatively TRBD2 (6 bases). Trimming removed 0 bases from V and 3 bases from J, with 12 bases in between. The CDR3 has 15 residues. Germline loops: CDR1 MGHRA, CDR2 YSYEKL. This chain's CDR3 is CASSQEVADLYEQYF. The CDR3, as DNA: TGCGCCAGCAGCCAAGAGGTAGCGGATCTCTACGAGCAGTACTTC.

This clone was detected only once. The rearrangement joins TRBV12-5 to TRBJ2-7, with TRBD1 identical over 7 bases. CDR3 size: 16 residues. Trimming cost V 4 bases and J 2 bases; bases outside gene matches: 11. Germline-derived CDR1 and CDR2 are LGHNT and FRNRAP. CDR3 bases: TGTGCTAGTGGTTCGCACATACAGGGGAACACCTACGAGCAGTACTTC. Amino acid sequence: CASGSHIQGNTYEQYF.

This clone was detected once. This chain connects TRBV6-1 to TRBJ2-5, with D unclear. V lost 2 bases, J lost 2 bases, and 9 bases lay in between. The germline V gene has CDR1 MNHNS and CDR2 SASEGT. CDR3 size: 14 residues. The CDR3 loop is CASSERVIQETQYF. The CDR3 nucleotides read TGTGCCAGCAGTGAACGGGTAATTCAAGAGACCCAGTACTTC.

The J gene is TRBJ2-1, the V gene TRBV10-1; a possible D gene is TRBD2 (5 bases). The ends were cut back, 0 bases at V and 3 bases at J, with 15 bases in the middle. The CDR3 runs to 17 residues. Per the germline V gene, CDR1 is WNHNN and CDR2 is SYGVQD (reference sequence). The CDR3: CASSESYSLADYNEQFF. DNA of the CDR3: TGCGCCAGCAGTGAGTCGTACAGTCTAGCAGACTACAATGAGCAGTTCTTC.

The CDR3 DNA reads TGTGCCAGCAGCTTAGGGACAGGGCCTTATCAGCCCCAGCATTTT. Residues: CASSLGTGPYQPQHF. J is TRBJ1-5 and V is TRBV7-9; 8 nucleotides match TRBD1. The CDR3 runs 15 residues. The germline CDR1 and CDR2 sequences are SEHNR and FQNEAQ (reference sequence). Trimming removed 1 base from V and 5 bases from J; junction bases left unmatched: 4.

The count of this clone is one. V and J are TRBV5-1 and TRBJ2-5, with D possibly matching TRBD2 (6 bases). CDR3 length: 14 amino acids. Germline V lookup: CDR1 SGHRS, CDR2 YFSETQ. V lost 2 bases, J lost 5 bases, and 13 bases lay in between. The CDR3 spells CASSFGGPGETQYF. CDR3 bases: TGCGCCAGCAGCTTTGGAGGGCCCGGTGAGACCCAGTACTTC.

This rearrangement joins TRBV24-1 to TRBJ2-5, with D unresolved. V was pared by 3 bases and J by 5 bases, with 9 bases between. CDR3 length: 13 amino acids. CDR1 and CDR2 from the germline V gene are KGHDR and SFDVKD. The CDR3 DNA follows: TGTGCCACCAGTGATCCCCCCCTGGAGACCCAGTACTTC. The encoded protein is CATSDPPLETQYF.